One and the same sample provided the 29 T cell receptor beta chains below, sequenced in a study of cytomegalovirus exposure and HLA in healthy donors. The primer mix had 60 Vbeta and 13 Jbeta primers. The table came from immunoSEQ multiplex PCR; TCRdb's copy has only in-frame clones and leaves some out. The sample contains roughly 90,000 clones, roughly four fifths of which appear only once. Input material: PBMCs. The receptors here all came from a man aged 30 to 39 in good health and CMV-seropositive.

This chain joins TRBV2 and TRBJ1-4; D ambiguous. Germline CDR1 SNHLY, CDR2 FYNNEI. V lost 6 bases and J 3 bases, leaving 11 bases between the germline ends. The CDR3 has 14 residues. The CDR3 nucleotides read TGTGCCAGCAGAAAGGGAGGCCCTAATGAAAAACTGTTTTTT. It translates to CASRKGGPNEKLFF. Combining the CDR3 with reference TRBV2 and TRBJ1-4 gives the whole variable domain EPEVTQTPSHQVTQMGQEVILRCVPISNHLYFYWYRQILGQKVEFLVSFYNNEISEKSEIFDDQFSVERPDGSNFTLKIRSTKLEDSAMYFCASRKGGPNEKLFFGSGTQLSVL.

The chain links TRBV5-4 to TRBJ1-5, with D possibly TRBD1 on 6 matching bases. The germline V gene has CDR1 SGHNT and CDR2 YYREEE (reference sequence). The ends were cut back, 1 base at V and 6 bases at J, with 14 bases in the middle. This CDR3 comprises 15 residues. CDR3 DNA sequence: TGTGCCAGCAGCTTGTCAGGGGACGCAGCTCAGCCCCAGCATTTT. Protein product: CASSLSGDAAQPQHF.

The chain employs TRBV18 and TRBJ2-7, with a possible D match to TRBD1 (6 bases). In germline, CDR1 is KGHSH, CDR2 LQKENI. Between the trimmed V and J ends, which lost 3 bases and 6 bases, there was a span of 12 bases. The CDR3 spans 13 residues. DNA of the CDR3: TGTGCCAGCTCACCTCTACAGGGTGGCGAGCAGTACTTC. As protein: CASSPLQGGEQYF. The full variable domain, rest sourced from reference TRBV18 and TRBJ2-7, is NAGVMQNPRHLVRRRGQEARLRCSPMKGHSHVYWYRQLPEEGLKFMVYLQKENIIDESGMPKERFSAEFPKEGPSILRIQQVVRGDSAAYFCASSPLQGGEQYFGPGTRLTVT.

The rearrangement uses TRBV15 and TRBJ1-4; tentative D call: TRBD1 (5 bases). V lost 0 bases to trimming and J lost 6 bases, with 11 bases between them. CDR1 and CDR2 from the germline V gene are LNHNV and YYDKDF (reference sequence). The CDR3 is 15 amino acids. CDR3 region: CATSRDMGDYEKLFF. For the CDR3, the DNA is TGTGCCACCAGCAGAGATATGGGGGACTATGAAAAACTGTTTTTT.

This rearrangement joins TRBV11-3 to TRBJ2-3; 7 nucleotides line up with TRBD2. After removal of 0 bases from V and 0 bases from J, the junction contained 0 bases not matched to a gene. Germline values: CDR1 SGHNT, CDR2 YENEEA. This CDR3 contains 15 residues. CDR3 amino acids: CASSLELASTDTQYF. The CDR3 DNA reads TGTGCCAGCAGCTTAGAACTAGCGAGCACAGATACGCAGTATTTT.

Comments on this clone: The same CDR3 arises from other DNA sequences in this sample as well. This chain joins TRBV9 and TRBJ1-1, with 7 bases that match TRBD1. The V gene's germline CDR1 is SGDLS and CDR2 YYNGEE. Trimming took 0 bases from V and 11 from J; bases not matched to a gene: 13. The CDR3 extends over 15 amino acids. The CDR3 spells CASSVGIGTAHAAFF. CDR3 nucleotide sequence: TGTGCCAGCAGCGTAGGAATCGGGACAGCCCATGCCGCTTTCTTT. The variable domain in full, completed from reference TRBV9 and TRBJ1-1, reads DSGVTQTPKHLITATGQRVTLRCSPRSGDLSVYWYQQSLDQGLQFLIQYYNGEERAKGNILERFSAQQFPDLHSELNLSSLELGDSALYFCASSVGIGTAHAAFFGQGTRLTVV.

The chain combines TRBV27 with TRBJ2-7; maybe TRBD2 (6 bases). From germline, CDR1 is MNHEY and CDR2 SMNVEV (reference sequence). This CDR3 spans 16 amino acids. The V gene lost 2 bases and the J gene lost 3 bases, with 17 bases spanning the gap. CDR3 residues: CASSLRSGPPIYEQYF. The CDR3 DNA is TGTGCCAGCAGTTTACGTAGCGGCCCCCCAATCTACGAGCAGTACTTC.

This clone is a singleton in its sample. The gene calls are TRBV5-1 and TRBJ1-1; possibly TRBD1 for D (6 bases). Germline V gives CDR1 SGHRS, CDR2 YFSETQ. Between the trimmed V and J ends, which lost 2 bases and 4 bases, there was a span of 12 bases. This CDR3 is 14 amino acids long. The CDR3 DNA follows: TGCGCCAGCAGCTTTGGACAGATGGCCACTGAAGCTTTCTTT. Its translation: CASSFGQMATEAFF.

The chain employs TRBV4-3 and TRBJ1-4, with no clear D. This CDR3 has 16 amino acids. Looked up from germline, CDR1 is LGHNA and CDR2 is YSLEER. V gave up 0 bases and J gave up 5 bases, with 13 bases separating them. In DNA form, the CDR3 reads TGCGCCAGCAGCCAAGATCGCCCACAGTTAAATGAAAAACTGTTTTTT. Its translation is CASSQDRPQLNEKLFF.

The DNA for the CDR3 is TGCGCCAGCAGCGATGAGGATCGGGGCACAGATACGCAGTATTTT. It yields the protein CASSDEDRGTDTQYF. The chain combines TRBV5-1 with TRBJ2-3; D unclear. Trimming removed 4 bases at V and 1 base at J, with 13 bases between. The CDR3 loop spans 15 amino acids. CDR1 and CDR2 from the germline V gene are SGHRS and YFSETQ. Drawing the rest from reference TRBV5-1 and TRBJ2-3, the complete variable domain is KAGVTQTPRYLIKTRGQQVTLSCSPISGHRSVSWYQQTPGQGLQFLFEYFSETQRNKGNFPGRFSGRQFSNSRSEMNVSTLELGDSALYLCASSDEDRGTDTQYFGPGTRLTVL.

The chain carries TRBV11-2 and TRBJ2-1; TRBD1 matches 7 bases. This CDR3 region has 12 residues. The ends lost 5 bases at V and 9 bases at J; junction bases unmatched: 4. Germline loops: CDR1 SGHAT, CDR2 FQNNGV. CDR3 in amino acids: CASSPTGVEQFF. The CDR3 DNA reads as TGTGCCAGCAGCCCCACAGGGGTTGAGCAGTTCTTC.

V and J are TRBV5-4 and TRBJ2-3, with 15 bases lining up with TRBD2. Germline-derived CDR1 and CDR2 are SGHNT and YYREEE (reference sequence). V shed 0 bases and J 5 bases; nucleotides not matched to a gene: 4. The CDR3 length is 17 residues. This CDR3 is CASSLGTSGRAGDTQYF. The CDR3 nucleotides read TGTGCCAGCAGCTTGGGGACTAGCGGGAGGGCTGGAGATACGCAGTATTTT.

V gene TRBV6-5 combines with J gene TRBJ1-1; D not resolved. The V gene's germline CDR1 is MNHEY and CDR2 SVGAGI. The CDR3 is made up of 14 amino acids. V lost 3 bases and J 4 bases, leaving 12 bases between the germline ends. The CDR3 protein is CASSYVGRFTEAFF. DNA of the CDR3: TGTGCCAGCAGTTATGTTGGGCGTTTCACTGAAGCTTTCTTT.

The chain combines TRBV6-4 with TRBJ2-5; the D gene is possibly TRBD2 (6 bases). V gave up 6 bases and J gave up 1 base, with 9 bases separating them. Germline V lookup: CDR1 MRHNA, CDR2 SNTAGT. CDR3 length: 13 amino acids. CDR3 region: CASSASAQETQYF. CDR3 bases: TGTGCCAGCAGCGCTAGCGCCCAAGAGACCCAGTACTTC.

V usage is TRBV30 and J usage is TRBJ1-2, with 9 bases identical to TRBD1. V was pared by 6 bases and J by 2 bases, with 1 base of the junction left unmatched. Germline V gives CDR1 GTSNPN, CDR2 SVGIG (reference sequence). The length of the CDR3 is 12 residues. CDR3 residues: CACGQGNYGYTF. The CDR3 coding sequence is TGTGCCTGTGGACAGGGGAACTATGGCTACACCTTC.

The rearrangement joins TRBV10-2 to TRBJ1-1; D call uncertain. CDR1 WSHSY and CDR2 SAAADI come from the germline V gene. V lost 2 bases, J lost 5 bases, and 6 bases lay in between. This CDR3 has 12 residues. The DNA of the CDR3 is TGCGCCAGCAGTGAGGGGCTAACTGAAGCTTTCTTT. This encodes CASSEGLTEAFF.

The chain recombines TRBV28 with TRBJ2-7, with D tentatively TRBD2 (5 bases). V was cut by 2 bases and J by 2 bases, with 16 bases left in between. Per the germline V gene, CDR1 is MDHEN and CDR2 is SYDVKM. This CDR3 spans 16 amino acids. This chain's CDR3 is CASSLAGGQLPYEQYF. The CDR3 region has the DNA TGTGCCAGCAGTTTAGCTGGCGGGCAACTCCCCTACGAGCAGTACTTC.

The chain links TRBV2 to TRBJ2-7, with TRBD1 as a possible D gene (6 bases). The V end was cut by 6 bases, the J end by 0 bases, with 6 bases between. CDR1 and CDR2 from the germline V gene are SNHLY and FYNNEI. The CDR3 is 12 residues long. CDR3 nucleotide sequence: TGTGCCAGCAGGGGGGCCTCCTACGAGCAGTACTTC. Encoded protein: CASRGASYEQYF.

The CDR3 nucleotides read TGTGCCAGCAGCTCCCGGGACAGACTATACAATGAGCAGTTCTTC. Its protein is CASSSRDRLYNEQFF. V is TRBV7-2 and J is TRBJ2-1, with 7 bases fitting TRBD1. CDR3 length equals 15 residues. CDR1 and CDR2 (germline): SGHTA, FQGNSA. J lost 4 bases, V lost 4 bases, and 7 bases had no gene match.

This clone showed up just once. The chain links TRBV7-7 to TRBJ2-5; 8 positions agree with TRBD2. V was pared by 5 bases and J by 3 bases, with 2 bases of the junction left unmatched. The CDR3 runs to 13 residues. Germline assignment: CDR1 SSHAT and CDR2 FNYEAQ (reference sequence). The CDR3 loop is CASSQAGEETQYF. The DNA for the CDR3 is TGTGCCAGCAGCCAAGCGGGAGAAGAGACCCAGTACTTC.

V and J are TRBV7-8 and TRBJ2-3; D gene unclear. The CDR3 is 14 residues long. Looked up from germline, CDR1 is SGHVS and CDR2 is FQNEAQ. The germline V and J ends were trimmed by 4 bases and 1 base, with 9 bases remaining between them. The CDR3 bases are TGTGCCAGCAGCTCTCTCCGGGGCACAGATACGCAGTATTTT. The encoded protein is CASSSLRGTDTQYF.

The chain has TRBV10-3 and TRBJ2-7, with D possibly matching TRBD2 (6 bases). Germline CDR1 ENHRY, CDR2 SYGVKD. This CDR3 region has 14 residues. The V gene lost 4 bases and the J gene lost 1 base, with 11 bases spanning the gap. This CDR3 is CAISGVGGSYEQYF. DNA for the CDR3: TGTGCCATCAGTGGTGTGGGGGGATCCTACGAGCAGTACTTC.

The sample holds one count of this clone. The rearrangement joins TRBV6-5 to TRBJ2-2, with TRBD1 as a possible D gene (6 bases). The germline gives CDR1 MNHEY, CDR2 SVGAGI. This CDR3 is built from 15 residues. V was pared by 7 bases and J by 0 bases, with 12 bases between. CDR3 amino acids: CASNPGQTNTGELFF. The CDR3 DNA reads TGTGCCAGCAATCCGGGACAAACGAACACCGGGGAGCTGTTTTTT.

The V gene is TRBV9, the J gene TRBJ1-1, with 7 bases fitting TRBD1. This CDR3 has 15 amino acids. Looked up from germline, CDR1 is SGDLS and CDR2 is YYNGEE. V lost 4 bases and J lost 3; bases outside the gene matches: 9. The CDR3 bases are TGTGCCAGCAGCCTTAGAGACAGGGCTCACACTGAAGCTTTCTTT. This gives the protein CASSLRDRAHTEAFF.

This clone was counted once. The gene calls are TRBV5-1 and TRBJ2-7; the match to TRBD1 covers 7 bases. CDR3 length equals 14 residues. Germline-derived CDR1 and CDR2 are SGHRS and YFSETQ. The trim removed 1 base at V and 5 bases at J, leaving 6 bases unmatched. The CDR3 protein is CASSLRGPRDEQYF. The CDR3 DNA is TGCGCCAGCAGCTTGAGGGGGCCTCGGGACGAGCAGTACTTC. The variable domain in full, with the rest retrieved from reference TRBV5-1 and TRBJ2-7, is KAGVTQTPRYLIKTRGQQVTLSCSPISGHRSVSWYQQTPGQGLQFLFEYFSETQRNKGNFPGRFSGRQFSNSRSEMNVSTLELGDSALYLCASSLRGPRDEQYFGPGTRLTVT.

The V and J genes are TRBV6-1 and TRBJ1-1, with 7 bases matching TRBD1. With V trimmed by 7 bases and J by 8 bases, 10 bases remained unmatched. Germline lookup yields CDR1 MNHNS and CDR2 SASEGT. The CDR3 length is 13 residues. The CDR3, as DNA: TGTGCCAGCATTCTTAGACAGGGTGTGGAAGCTTTCTTT. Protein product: CASILRQGVEAFF.

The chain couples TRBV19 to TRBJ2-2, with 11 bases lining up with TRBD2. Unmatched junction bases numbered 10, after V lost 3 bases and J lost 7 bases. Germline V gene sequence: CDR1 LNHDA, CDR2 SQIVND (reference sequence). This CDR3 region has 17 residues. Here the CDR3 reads CASSIISGTSGLGELFF. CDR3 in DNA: TGTGCCAGTAGTATTATCTCCGGGACTAGCGGTCTCGGGGAGCTGTTTTTT.

The CDR3 nucleotides read TGCAGCGTTGGGGCAGGGCCTCATTGGGTTTATGGCTACACCTTC. The encoded protein is CSVGAGPHWVYGYTF. J is TRBJ1-2 and V is TRBV29-1, with D perhaps matching TRBD1 (5 bases). Per germline, CDR1 SQVTM and CDR2 ANQGSEA. V was cut by 4 bases and J by 5 bases, with 20 bases left in between. This CDR3 has 15 residues.

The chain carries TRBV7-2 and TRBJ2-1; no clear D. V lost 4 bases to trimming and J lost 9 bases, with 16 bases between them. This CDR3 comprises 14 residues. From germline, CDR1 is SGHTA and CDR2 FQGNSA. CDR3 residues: CASSSYLTVAEQFF. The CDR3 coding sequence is TGTGCCAGCAGCTCCTATCTCACGGTCGCTGAGCAGTTCTTC.